What follows are 17 T cell receptor beta chains derived from one specimen sequenced in a study of vaccination effects on CD4 cells after COVID-19. Sequencing used immunoSEQ multiplex PCR; TCRdb keeps in-frame clones, though not all of them. This sample has 70,000 to 95,000 clones, with roughly 80% found just once. Under the ViraFEST assay, PBMC were stimulated with viral peptide pools so that antigen-specific CD4+ T cells expanded. Sequencing was performed afterwards. Investigators separated out CD4+ T cells once around nine days of culture had passed. Two-dose BNT162b2 or mRNA-1273 vaccination was given to participants. No antigens are known for them. Source: CD4+ T cells from PBMCs cultured with HCoV-OC43 spike peptides, taken after COVID-19 vaccination. The subset denotes: HCoV-OC43 spike overlapping peptide pool stimulation. Receptors originate from a human donor who received a COVID-19 vaccine.

The chain carries TRBV6-5 and TRBJ2-7; TRBD1 matches at 9 bases. Trimming took 6 bases from V and 5 from J; bases not matched to a gene: 8. The CDR3 runs 14 residues. The V gene's germline CDR1 is MNHEY and CDR2 SVGAGI. DNA for the CDR3: TGTGCCAGCAGCGCAGGACAGGGGAAGAACGAGCAGTACGTC. This encodes CASSAGQGKNEQYV.

Written as DNA, the CDR3 is TGCGCCAGCAGTGAGCCGGGGCTAGGGGACACTGAAGCTTTCTTT. This gives the protein CASSEPGLGDTEAFF. V and J are TRBV10-2 and TRBJ1-1, with D possibly TRBD1 on 5 matching bases. This CDR3 has 15 amino acids. V lost 2 bases, J lost 3 bases, and 13 bases lay in between. Germline V gives CDR1 WSHSY, CDR2 SAAADI.

The chain employs TRBV12-5 and TRBJ1-5; TRBD1 matches 7 bases. The junction had 12 bases not matched to a gene; V was cut back by 6 bases and J by 7 bases. Germline lookup yields CDR1 LGHNT and CDR2 FRNRAP. CDR3 size: 15 residues. CDR3: CASGGTSGGGQPQHF. CDR3 nucleotides: TGTGCTAGTGGGGGGACCTCAGGGGGGGGACAGCCCCAGCATTTT.

The chain employs TRBV9 and TRBJ1-4; 8 bases map to TRBD1. The J segment lost 6 bases and the V segment lost 2 bases, leaving 12 bases of the junction unmatched. This CDR3 has 17 amino acids. Germline CDR1 reads SGDLS; CDR2 reads YYNGEE. CDR3 loop: CASSVGPRTGRDEKLFF. The CDR3 DNA reads TGTGCCAGCAGCGTCGGGCCTAGGACAGGGAGAGATGAAAAACTGTTTTTT.

This clone has only one observation. The J gene is TRBJ1-1, the V gene TRBV6-5; D is uncertain. Trimming cost V 6 bases and J 6 bases, with 8 bases left between them. The CDR3 loop spans 11 amino acids. Per the germline V gene, CDR1 is MNHEY and CDR2 is SVGAGI. CDR3 region: CASRRTSEAFF. The CDR3 DNA sequence: TGTGCCAGCAGAAGAACGTCTGAAGCTTTCTTT.

This chain links TRBV24-1 with TRBJ1-2; D not resolved. CDR1 is KGHDR, CDR2 SFDVKD, per germline. CDR3 length equals 14 residues. Trimming cost V 3 bases and J 1 base, with 8 bases left between them. The CDR3 spells CATSDHALNYGYTF. The CDR3 DNA follows: TGTGCCACCAGTGATCATGCCCTTAACTATGGCTACACCTTC.

The rearrangement uses TRBV6-5 and TRBJ2-1; D is tentatively TRBD1 or TRBD2 (5 bases each). With 5 bases removed from V and 0 bases from J, the gap between germline ends came to 11 bases. This CDR3 region has 15 residues. Germline V gene sequence: CDR1 MNHEY, CDR2 SVGAGI. CDR3: CASSQIGTSYNEQFF. CDR3 nucleotides: TGTGCCAGCAGTCAGATCGGGACCTCCTACAATGAGCAGTTCTTC.

This clone was seen a few times. The chain combines TRBV4-1 with TRBJ1-2; 8 positions agree with TRBD1. Germline V CDR1 and CDR2: MGHRA, YSYEKL. The V segment lost 4 bases and the J segment 1 base; nucleotides outside the gene matches: 5. The CDR3 contains 15 residues. CDR3 DNA sequence: TGCGCCAGCAGCCTTCGGACAGGGAGTAACTATGGCTACACCTTC. Its protein is CASSLRTGSNYGYTF.

J is TRBJ2-1 and V is TRBV29-1; no clear D. The CDR3 covers 11 residues. V lost 3 bases, J lost 6 bases, and 6 bases lay in between. The germline V gene has CDR1 SQVTM and CDR2 ANQGSEA. This chain's CDR3 is CSVEMPNEQFF. The CDR3 DNA sequence: TGCAGCGTTGAGATGCCCAATGAGCAGTTCTTC.

This chain connects TRBV5-6 to TRBJ1-1; D is unclear. Germline CDR1 is SGHDT and CDR2 is YYEEEE. The CDR3 covers 14 residues. V shed 4 bases and J shed 1 base, with 11 bases lying between them. The CDR3 sequence: CASSPNRRNTEAFF. The CDR3 nucleotides read TGTGCCAGCAGCCCCAACCGACGGAACACTGAAGCTTTCTTT.

The V gene is TRBV6-5, the J gene TRBJ1-1, with TRBD1 matching over 12 bases. The germline CDR1 and CDR2 sequences are MNHEY and SVGAGI. The V gene end was trimmed by 6 bases and the J gene end by 11 bases; junction bases not matched to a gene: 7. The CDR3 extends over 13 amino acids. The CDR3 region has the DNA TGTGCCAGCAGCAACCGGGACAGGGGGCTTGCTTTCTTT. This sequence encodes CASSNRDRGLAFF.

In its sample, this clone was seen once. The chain couples TRBV7-2 to TRBJ2-3; 13 positions match TRBD2. Germline V lookup: CDR1 SGHTA, CDR2 FQGNSA. Trimming at V came to 5 bases and at J to 0 bases, leaving 8 bases not matched to a gene. There are 18 residues in the CDR3. The CDR3 here is CASSRTSGGPPSTDTQYF. In nucleotides, the CDR3 is TGTGCCAGCAGCCGGACTAGCGGGGGCCCACCTAGCACAGATACGCAGTATTTT.

This clone occurred a few times. The chain combines TRBV18 with TRBJ2-1; 9 bases agree with TRBD1. With V trimmed by 3 bases and J by 9 bases, 9 bases remained unmatched. There are 15 residues in the CDR3. CDR1 and CDR2 from the germline V gene are KGHSH and LQKENI. In DNA, the CDR3 is TGTGCCAGCTCACCTGGGACAGGGCGGTCGGGTGAGCAGTTCTTC. Its translation is CASSPGTGRSGEQFF.

This clone was found a few times. The V gene is TRBV18, the J gene TRBJ1-1; possible D gene TRBD1, 5 bases. This CDR3 has 13 residues. The ends were cut back, 4 bases at V and 5 bases at J, with 11 bases in the middle. In germline, CDR1 is KGHSH, CDR2 LQKENI. In nucleotides, the CDR3 is TGTGCCAGCTCACGCAGTGAGGGGACTGAAGCTTTCTTT. As protein: CASSRSEGTEAFF.

This clone was seen once. J is TRBJ2-6 and V is TRBV27; D is unclear. Germline CDR1 reads MNHEY; CDR2 reads SMNVEV (reference sequence). CDR3 length: 15 residues. V was trimmed by 5 bases and J by 4 bases, leaving 12 bases between them. CDR3 DNA sequence: TGTGCCAGCAGTCGAGACGGAATGGGGGCCAACGTCCTGACTTTC. The encoded protein is CASSRDGMGANVLTF.

The chain employs TRBV7-3 and TRBJ2-5; TRBD2 is a possible D gene (5 bases). CDR3 length: 16 residues. Trimming took off 5 bases at V and 2 bases at J, with 18 bases between the two ends. Germline values: CDR1 SGHTA, CDR2 FQGTGA. The CDR3 is CASSPHAGIEQETQYF. The CDR3, as DNA: TGTGCCAGCAGCCCACATGCGGGTATAGAACAAGAGACCCAGTACTTC. The full variable domain, completed using reference TRBV7-3 and TRBJ2-5, is GAGVSQTPSNKVTEKGKYVELRCDPISGHTALYWYRQSLGQGPEFLIYFQGTGAADDSGLPNDRFFAVRPEGSVSTLKIQRTERGDSAVYLCASSPHAGIEQETQYFGPGTRLLVL.

This clone was seen more than once but under ten times. V and J are TRBV27 and TRBJ1-6, with a tentative D call TRBD1 (6 bases). Between the trimmed V and J ends, which lost 3 bases and 9 bases, there was a span of 9 bases. The germline V gene has CDR1 MNHEY and CDR2 SMNVEV (reference sequence). This CDR3 has 13 residues. CDR3 coding DNA: TGTGCCAGCAGTTTCGGGGGCGGTTCACCCCTCCACTTT. The encoded protein is CASSFGGGSPLHF.